These 9 T cell receptor beta chains share one sample of origin, sequenced in a study of T cells in Graves' hyperthyroidism and ophthalmopathy. Regions amplified from RNA transcripts were the TCR beta CDR3 regions. The HTBI set primed first-round TCR CDR3 RT-PCR. TCRdb independently ran MiXCR on the multiplex PCR reads; one entry per CDR3 protein. Of approximately 420,000 distinct CDR3 sequences in the sample, roughly an eighth were seen once. What was sequenced was blood. These receptors all come from a woman under 30 with Graves' hyperthyroidism.

This clonotype was detected ten times or more. The J gene is TRBJ1-2, the V gene TRBV27; no definite D call. Germline lookup yields CDR1 MNHEY and CDR2 SMNVEV (reference sequence). The CDR3 runs to 15 residues. The germline V and J ends were trimmed by 5 bases and 2 bases, with 15 bases remaining between them. CDR3 sequence reads: CASSNNAQVNYGYTF. The CDR3 nucleotides read TGTGCCAGCAGTAACAACGCCCAGGTGAACTATGGCTACACCTTC.

This clonotype was recorded many times. The J gene is TRBJ2-7, the V gene TRBV3-1, with 10 bases aligning to TRBD2. With 3 bases clipped from V and 5 bases from J, the junction kept 4 bases outside the gene matches. In germline, CDR1 is LGHDT, CDR2 YNNKEL (reference sequence). The CDR3 sequence is 14 residues long. The CDR3 sequence is CASSHASGSNEQYF. CDR3 nucleotides: TGTGCCAGCAGCCACGCTAGCGGGAGCAACGAGCAGTACTTC.

This clonotype has ten or more counts. V is TRBV3-1 and J is TRBJ2-1, with 7 bases matching TRBD2. CDR1 and CDR2 from the germline V gene are LGHDT and YNNKEL (reference sequence). The CDR3 has 16 residues. V lost 4 bases, J lost 7 bases, and 13 bases stayed unmatched. The CDR3 sequence is CASSPPPGGSLNEQFF. CDR3 DNA sequence: TGTGCCAGCAGCCCGCCCCCTGGCGGGAGTTTGAATGAGCAGTTCTTC.

This clonotype turned up a few times. This chain links TRBV20-1 with TRBJ1-3, with D unclear. There are 13 residues in the CDR3. Germline values: CDR1 DFQATT, CDR2 SNEGSKA (reference sequence). V lost 7 bases to trimming and J lost 6 bases, with 16 bases between them. For the CDR3, the DNA is TGCAGTGTGCAAAGAGGGTCGGAAAACACCATATATTTT. It specifies CSVQRGSENTIYF.

This clonotype was detected only a few times. The chain couples TRBV9 to TRBJ2-5; weak D call: TRBD2 (5 bases). The CDR3 totals 15 residues. The V gene's germline CDR1 is SGDLS and CDR2 YYNGEE. V was trimmed by 1 base and J by 3 bases, leaving 13 bases between them. CDR3 nucleotide sequence: TGTGCCAGCAGCGTATCTCCACGGCGGGAAGAGACCCAGTACTTC. Its translation: CASSVSPRREETQYF.

The chain joins TRBV7-8 to TRBJ2-1, with TRBD2 matching 9 bases. V was pared by 5 bases and J by 7 bases, with 9 bases of the junction left unmatched. The CDR3 length is 15 residues. Germline V CDR1 and CDR2: SGHVS, FQNEAQ. The CDR3 coding sequence is TGTGCCAGCAGCATACCCACTAGCGGGTCGAATGAGCAGTTCTTC. It encodes CASSIPTSGSNEQFF.

This clonotype has ten or more counts. The genes are TRBV12-5 and TRBJ2-7; TRBD1 is a possible D gene (6 bases). Germline lookup yields CDR1 LGHNT and CDR2 FRNRAP. The CDR3 is made up of 16 amino acids. Trimming cost V 0 bases and J 3 bases, with 15 bases left between them. The CDR3 protein is CASGLVQGRAGYEQYF. The CDR3 bases are TGTGCTAGTGGTTTGGTACAGGGCAGGGCGGGCTACGAGCAGTACTTC.

This clonotype was observed a few times. Possible read error: a much larger clone is one base away. The rearrangement links TRBV6-1 to TRBJ2-1; the match to TRBD2 covers 7 bases. Trimming cost V 2 bases and J 3 bases; bases outside gene matches: 7. CDR3 length: 16 amino acids. The germline V gene has CDR1 MNHNS and CDR2 SASEGT. The CDR3 DNA reads TGTGCCAGCAGTGAAAGGTGGGAGGGCCTCTACAATGAGCAGTTCTTC. This translates into CASSERWEGLYNEQFF.

Ten or more counts support this clonotype. This chain uses TRBV12-3 or TRBV12-4 with TRBJ2-1; D gene unclear. V lost 4 bases to trimming and J lost 1 base, with 11 bases between them. The CDR3 spans 15 residues. CDR3 bases: TGTGCCAGCAGTTCCGGTGACCCGTCCTACAATGAGCAGTTCTTC. It codes for CASSSGDPSYNEQFF.